This T cell receptor (beta chain) was found in a study of vaccination effects on CD4 cells after COVID-19. The study's findings and limits: Small numbers of convalescent patients limited the study. It also lacked early post-infection timepoints. Marked clonal contraction of infection- and vaccine-induced clones was seen late after vaccination.

Sequencing used immunoSEQ multiplex PCR; TCRdb keeps in-frame clones, though not all of them. Of about 52,000 clones listed, roughly 73% are singletons. This clone was recorded only once. What it recognizes is unknown. The germline gives CDR1 WNHNN, CDR2 SYGVQD (reference sequence). With 0 bases removed from V and 5 bases from J, the gap between germline ends came to 13 bases. The CDR3 has 15 residues. Antigen-specific CD4+ T cell clonotypes were called by their expansion after viral peptide-pool culture in ViraFEST. Following culture for roughly 10 days, CD4+ T cells were isolated. All vaccine recipients tested negative for nucleocapsid antibodies and had never contracted SARS-CoV-2 infection. A few million PBMC per well received approximately 10 IU/ml IL-2 and around 11 ug/ml peptides in culture. The authors exchanged half the medium for IL-2 medium on days 3 and 7.

This material consisted of CD4+ T cells from PBMCs cultured with HCoV-OC43 spike peptides, taken before COVID-19 vaccination. Noted subset: HCoV-OC43 spike overlapping peptide pool stimulation. The clonotype originates from a human donor who received a COVID-19 vaccine. The V gene is TRBV10-1, the J gene TRBJ2-5, with D possibly being TRBD2 (5 bases). The CDR3: CASSESMGAVETQYF. In nucleotides, the CDR3 is TGCGCCAGCAGTGAGTCGATGGGAGCCGTCGAGACCCAGTACTTC.